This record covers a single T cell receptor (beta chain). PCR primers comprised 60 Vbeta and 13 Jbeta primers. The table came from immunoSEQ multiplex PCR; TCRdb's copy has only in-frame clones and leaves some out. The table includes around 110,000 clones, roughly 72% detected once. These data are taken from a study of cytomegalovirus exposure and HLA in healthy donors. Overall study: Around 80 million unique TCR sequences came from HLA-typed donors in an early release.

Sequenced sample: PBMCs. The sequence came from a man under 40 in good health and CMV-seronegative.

The CDR3 nucleotides read TGCGCCAGCAGTCAAGGGGCCAATGAGCAGTTCTTC. It encodes CASSQGANEQFF. The chain combines TRBV10-1 with TRBJ2-1, with D maybe TRBD1 (5 bases). Germline V CDR1 and CDR2: WNHNN, SYGVQD (reference sequence). The CDR3 consists of 12 residues. V was trimmed by 5 bases and J by 6 bases, leaving 8 bases between them.